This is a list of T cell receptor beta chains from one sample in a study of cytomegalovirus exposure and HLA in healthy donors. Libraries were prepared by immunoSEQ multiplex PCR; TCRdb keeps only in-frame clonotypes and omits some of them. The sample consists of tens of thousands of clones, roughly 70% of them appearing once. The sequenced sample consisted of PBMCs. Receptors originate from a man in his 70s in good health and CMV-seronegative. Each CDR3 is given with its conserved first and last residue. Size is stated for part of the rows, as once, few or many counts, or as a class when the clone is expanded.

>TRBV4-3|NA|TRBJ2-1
CASSQDYGSYNEQFF
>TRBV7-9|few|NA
CASGGSGHFYEQYF
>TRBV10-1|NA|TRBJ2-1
CASSPGLANNEQFF
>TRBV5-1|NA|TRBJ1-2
CASSSQGMDYGYTF
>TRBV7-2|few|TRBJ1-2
CASRRSGHYGYTF
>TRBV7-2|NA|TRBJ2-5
CASSSNLGSGTQYF
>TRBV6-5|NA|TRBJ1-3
CASSYSRSGNTIYF
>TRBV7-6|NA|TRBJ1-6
CASSLNINSPLHF
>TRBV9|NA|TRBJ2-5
CASSDGAGGGETQYF
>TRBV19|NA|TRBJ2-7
CASSIGGGSYEQYF